Here is one T cell receptor (beta chain) with its context. This sample was included in a study of blood T cell repertoires in COVID-19. The assay was immunoSEQ multiplex PCR, and TCRdb's table has in-frame clones only and misses some. Of 60,000 or so clones in the sample, 75% to 90% were seen once. The receptor's source is a man older than 75 with acute or convalescent COVID-19. The specimen was peripheral blood.

CDR3 sequence reads: CASSPRASGDLSYGYTF. The CDR3 nucleotides read TGTGCCAGCTCACCACGAGCCTCGGGGGACTTGAGCTATGGCTACACCTTC. This sequence joins TRBV18 and TRBJ1-2, with D possibly being TRBD1 (5 bases). The CDR3 is 17 residues long. V was pared by 1 base and J by 4 bases, with 19 bases between. Germline V lookup: CDR1 KGHSH, CDR2 LQKENI. The full variable domain, with the rest looked up from reference TRBV18 and TRBJ1-2, is NAGVMQNPRHLVRRRGQEARLRCSPMKGHSHVYWYRQLPEEGLKFMVYLQKENIIDESGMPKERFSAEFPKEGPSILRIQQVVRGDSAAYFCASSPRASGDLSYGYTFGSGTRLTVV.